What follows is one TCR beta chain and its context. Its antigen is not identified. Using immunoSEQ multiplex PCR, the repertoire was profiled, and TCRdb retains in-frame clones only, with some absent. Of approximately 15,000 clones in the sample, 80% to 85% were seen once. Between the trimmed V and J ends, which lost 6 bases and 8 bases, there was a span of 11 bases. The CDR3 contains 12 residues. The germline gives CDR1 LNHDA, CDR2 SQIVND (reference sequence). The data were taken from a study of T cells in tumors after PD-1 blockade. At the level of the study: Some patients also took daily vismodegib 150 mg during anti-PD-1 treatment.

Study outcomes and limitations: Roughly 42% of tumor TCR clonotypes were also found in blood.

The sample in question was PBMCs, obtained after anti-PD-1 treatment. The receptor's source is a human donor with basal cell carcinoma. The gene calls are TRBV19 and TRBJ2-1; D remains unclear. CDR3 sequence reads: CASSPRDYEQFF. CDR3 in DNA: TGTGCCAGTAGCCCCCGCGATTATGAGCAGTTCTTC.